This TCR beta chain stems from a study of T cell responses to AZD1222 COVID-19 vaccine. Repertoires were generated with immunoSEQ multiplex PCR, while TCRdb's copy carries only in-frame clones and drops some. The sample consists of approximately 190,000 clones, approximately 91% of them appearing once. The CDR3 is 15 residues long. Trimming took off 4 bases at V and 3 bases at J, with 13 bases between the two ends. Germline assignment: CDR1 SEHNR and CDR2 FQNEAQ (reference sequence). The sequence was collected from an adult in good health. Specimen: peripheral blood, collected on day 0 of AZD1222 vaccination. The chain employs TRBV7-9 and TRBJ2-1; a weak D match, TRBD1 (6 bases). The CDR3 spells CASSSKLDSYNEQFF. DNA of the CDR3: TGTGCCAGCAGCTCGAAATTGGACAGCTACAATGAGCAGTTCTTC.